This TCR beta chain derives from a study of technical replicates of blood from a few donors. The CDR3 is made up of 12 amino acids. CDR1 is SGHRS and CDR2 is YFSETQ in the germline V gene. V was pared by 0 bases and J by 6 bases, with 6 bases between. TCRdb keeps only in-frame clones here, not all; method: immunoSEQ multiplex PCR. This table holds tens of thousands of clones, about nine tenths found once. The sequence was collected from a human donor in good health. Sequenced sample: T cells isolated from PBMCs. The chain combines TRBV5-1 with TRBJ1-2; D perhaps matches TRBD1 (5 bases). The DNA of the CDR3 is TGCGCCAGCAGCTTGGACAGGCATGGCTACACCTTC. Protein: CASSLDRHGYTF. Variable domain in full (rest from reference TRBV5-1 and TRBJ1-2): KAGVTQTPRYLIKTRGQQVTLSCSPISGHRSVSWYQQTPGQGLQFLFEYFSETQRNKGNFPGRFSGRQFSNSRSEMNVSTLELGDSALYLCASSLDRHGYTFGSGTRLTVV.